This T cell receptor (beta chain) was profiled in a study of radiotherapy plus CTLA-4 blockade in lung cancer (dated by TCRdb to 2016 to 2019). Broadly, across the study: Objective responses were observed in roughly a sixth of enrolled patients, and disease control was achieved in 25% to 35%. What the research found in general, with its limitations: After treatment with radiotherapy and ipilimumab, TCR clones that came from tumors expanded in the peripheral blood. The strongest predictors of response, as reported, were early dynamic changes in blood T cell clones along with a rise in serum interferon-beta after radiation.

With respect to this clone: The specificity of this receptor is unknown. No base-level quality is on record; no much larger clone is a single base apart.

The CDR3, cysteine through phenylalanine, is 14 amino acids long. CDR3 DNA is the only sequence kept; it has 42 bases, read in frame from the first base. CDR1 and CDR2 are read off the germline V gene (reference sequence) as MNHEY and SMNVEV. V loses 4 bases at its end and J loses 4 bases; junction bases beyond the gene matches: 4. Libraries were made using the immunoSEQ multiplex PCR assay. Drawn from immuneACCESS, this table holds only the in-frame rearrangements with V and J called that TCRdb kept. Clones are partly lost; checked studies trace under half to an unresolved V gene and leave the rest unexplained. This sample has around 49,000 clones in its table, and approximately 84% of those were observed once. 28% of the sample lies in the top ten. Focal radiation therapy combined with CTLA-4 blockade (ipilimumab) was tested in patients with chemo-refractory metastatic non-small-cell lung cancer.

This specimen consisted of peripheral blood, obtained from a patient treated with radiotherapy plus ipilimumab. The receptor chain draws on TRBV27 and TRBJ2-7; the junction holds 10 bases that match TRBD1. This TCR came from a human donor with non-small cell lung cancer whose response to radiotherapy plus ipilimumab could not be evaluated. The DNA is TGTGCCAGCAGTTCGAGGACAGGGGGATACGAGCAGTACTTC. This encodes CASSSRTGGYEQYF.